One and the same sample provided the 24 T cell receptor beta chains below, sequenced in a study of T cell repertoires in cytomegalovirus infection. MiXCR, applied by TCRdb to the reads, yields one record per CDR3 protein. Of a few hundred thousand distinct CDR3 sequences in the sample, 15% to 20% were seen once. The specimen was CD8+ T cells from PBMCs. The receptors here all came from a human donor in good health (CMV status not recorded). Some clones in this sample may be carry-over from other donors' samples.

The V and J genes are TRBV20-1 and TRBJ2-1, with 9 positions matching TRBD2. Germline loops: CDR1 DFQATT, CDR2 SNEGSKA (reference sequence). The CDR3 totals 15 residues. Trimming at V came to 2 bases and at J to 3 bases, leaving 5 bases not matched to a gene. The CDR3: CSARTKRGVYNEQFF. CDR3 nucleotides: TGCAGTGCTAGAACCAAGCGGGGGGTCTACAATGAGCAGTTCTTC.

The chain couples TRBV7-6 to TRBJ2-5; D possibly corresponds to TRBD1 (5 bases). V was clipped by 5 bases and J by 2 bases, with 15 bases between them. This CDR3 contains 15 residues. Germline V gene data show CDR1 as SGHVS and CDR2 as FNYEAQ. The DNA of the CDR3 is TGTGCCAGCAGCCCCCCGGTGGGGCGGCAAGAGACCCAGTACTTC. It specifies CASSPPVGRQETQYF.

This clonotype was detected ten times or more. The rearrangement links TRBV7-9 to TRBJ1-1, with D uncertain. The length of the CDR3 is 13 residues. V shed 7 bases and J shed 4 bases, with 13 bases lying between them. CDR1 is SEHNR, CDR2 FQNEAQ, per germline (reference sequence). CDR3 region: CASNLGGVTEAFF. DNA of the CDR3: TGTGCCAGCAACCTAGGTGGGGTCACTGAAGCTTTCTTT.

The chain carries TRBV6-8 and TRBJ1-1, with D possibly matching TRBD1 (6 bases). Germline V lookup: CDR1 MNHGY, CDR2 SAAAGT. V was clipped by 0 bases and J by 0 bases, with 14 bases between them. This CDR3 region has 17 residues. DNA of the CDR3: TGTGCCAGCAGTTACTCAGTCCAGGGGCTCATGAACACTGAAGCTTTCTTT. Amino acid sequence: CASSYSVQGLMNTEAFF.

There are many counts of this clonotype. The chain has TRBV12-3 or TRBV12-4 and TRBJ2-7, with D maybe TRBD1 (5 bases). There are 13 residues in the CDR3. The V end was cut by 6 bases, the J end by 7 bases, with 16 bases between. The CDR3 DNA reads TGTGCCAGCAGCCATGGGCAGGGATGGGAGCAGTACTTC. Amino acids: CASSHGQGWEQYF.

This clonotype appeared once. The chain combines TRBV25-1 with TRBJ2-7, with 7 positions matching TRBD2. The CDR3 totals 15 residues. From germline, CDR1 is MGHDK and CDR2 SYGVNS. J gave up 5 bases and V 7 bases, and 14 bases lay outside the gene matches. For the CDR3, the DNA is TGTGCCAGCAAAATAGAGAGCGGGGCTGTCCACGAGCAGTACTTC. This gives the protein CASKIESGAVHEQYF.

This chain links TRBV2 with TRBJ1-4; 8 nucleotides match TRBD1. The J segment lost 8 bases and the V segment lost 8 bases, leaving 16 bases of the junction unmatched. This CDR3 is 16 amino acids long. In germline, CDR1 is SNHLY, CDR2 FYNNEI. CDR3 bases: TGTGCCAGCGGTTCGACAGGGGAGGGCTTCGGGGAAAAACTGTTTTTT. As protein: CASGSTGEGFGEKLFF.

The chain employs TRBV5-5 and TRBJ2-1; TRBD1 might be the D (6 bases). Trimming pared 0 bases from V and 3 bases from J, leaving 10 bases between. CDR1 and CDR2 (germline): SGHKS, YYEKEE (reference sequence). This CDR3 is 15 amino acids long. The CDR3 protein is CASSLAWTDYNEQFF. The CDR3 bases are TGTGCCAGCAGCTTGGCTTGGACAGACTACAATGAGCAGTTCTTC.

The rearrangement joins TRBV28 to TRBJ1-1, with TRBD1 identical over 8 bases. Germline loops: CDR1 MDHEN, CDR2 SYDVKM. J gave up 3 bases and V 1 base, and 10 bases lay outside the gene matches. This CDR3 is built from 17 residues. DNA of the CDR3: TGTGCCAGCAGTTTATCATGGCAGGGGGCCATGGACACTGAAGCTTTCTTT. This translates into CASSLSWQGAMDTEAFF.

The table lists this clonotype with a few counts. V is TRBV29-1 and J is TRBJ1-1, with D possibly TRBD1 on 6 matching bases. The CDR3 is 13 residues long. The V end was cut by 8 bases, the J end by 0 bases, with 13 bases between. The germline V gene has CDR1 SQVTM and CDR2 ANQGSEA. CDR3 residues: CSTRGELNTEAFF. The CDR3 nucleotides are TGCAGCACAAGGGGGGAATTGAACACTGAAGCTTTCTTT.

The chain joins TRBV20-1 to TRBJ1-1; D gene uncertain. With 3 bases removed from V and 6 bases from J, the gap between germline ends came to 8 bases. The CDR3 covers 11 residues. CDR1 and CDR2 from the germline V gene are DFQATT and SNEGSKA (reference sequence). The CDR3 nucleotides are TGCAGTGCTAGTTGGGCCTCTGAAGCTTTCTTT. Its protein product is CSASWASEAFF.

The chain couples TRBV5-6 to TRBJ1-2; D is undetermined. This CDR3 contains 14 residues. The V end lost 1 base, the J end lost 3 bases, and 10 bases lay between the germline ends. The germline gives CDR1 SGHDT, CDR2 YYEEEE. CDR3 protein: CASSLSGVYYGYTF. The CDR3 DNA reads TGTGCCAGCAGCTTGAGCGGGGTTTACTATGGCTACACCTTC. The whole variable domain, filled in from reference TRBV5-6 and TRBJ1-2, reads DAGVTQSPTHLIKTRGQQVTLRCSPKSGHDTVSWYQQALGQGPQFIFQYYEEEERQRGNFPDRFSGHQFPNYSSELNVNALLLGDSALYLCASSLSGVYYGYTFGSGTRLTVV.

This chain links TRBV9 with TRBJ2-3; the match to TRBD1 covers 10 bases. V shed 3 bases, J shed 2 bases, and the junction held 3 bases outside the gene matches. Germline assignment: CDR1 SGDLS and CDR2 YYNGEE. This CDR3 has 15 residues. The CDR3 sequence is CASSGQGADTDTQYF. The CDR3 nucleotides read TGTGCCAGCAGCGGACAGGGGGCAGACACAGATACGCAGTATTTT.

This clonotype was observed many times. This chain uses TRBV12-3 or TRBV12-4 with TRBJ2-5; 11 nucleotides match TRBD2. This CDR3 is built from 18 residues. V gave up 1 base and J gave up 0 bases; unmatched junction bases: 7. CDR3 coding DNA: TGTGCCAGCAGTTTAGGGTTCCGACTAGCGGGGTACCAAGAGACCCAGTACTTC. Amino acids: CASSLGFRLAGYQETQYF.

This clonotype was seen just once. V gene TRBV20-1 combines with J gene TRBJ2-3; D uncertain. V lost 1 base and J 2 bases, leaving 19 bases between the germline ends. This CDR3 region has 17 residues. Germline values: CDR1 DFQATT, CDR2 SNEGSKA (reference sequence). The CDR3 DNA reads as TGCAGTGCTAGAGGAGCTGCGCCGGGCCCACACACAGATACGCAGTATTTT. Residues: CSARGAAPGPHTDTQYF.

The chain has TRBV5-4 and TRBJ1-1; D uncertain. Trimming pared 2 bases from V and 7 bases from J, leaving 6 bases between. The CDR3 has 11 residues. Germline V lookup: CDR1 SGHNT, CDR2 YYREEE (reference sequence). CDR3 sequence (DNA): TGTGCCAGCAGCTTTGGATATGAAGCTTTCTTT. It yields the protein CASSFGYEAFF.

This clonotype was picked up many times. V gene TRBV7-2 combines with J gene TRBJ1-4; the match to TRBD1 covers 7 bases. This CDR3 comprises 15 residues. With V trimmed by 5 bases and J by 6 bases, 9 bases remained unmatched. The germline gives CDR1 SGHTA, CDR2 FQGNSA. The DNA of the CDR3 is TGTGCCAGCAGCCCGGAGACAGGGATGCATGAAAAACTGTTTTTT. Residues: CASSPETGMHEKLFF.

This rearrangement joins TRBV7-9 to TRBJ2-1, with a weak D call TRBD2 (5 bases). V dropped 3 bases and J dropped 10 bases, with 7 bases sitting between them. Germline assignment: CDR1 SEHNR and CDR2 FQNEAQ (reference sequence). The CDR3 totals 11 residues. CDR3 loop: CASSFPGEQFF. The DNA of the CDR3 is TGTGCCAGCAGCTTTCCGGGGGAGCAGTTCTTC. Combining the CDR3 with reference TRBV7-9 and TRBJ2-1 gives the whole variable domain DTGVSQNPRHKITKRGQNVTFRCDPISEHNRLYWYRQTLGQGPEFLTYFQNEAQLEKSRLLSDRFSAERPKGSFSTLEIQRTEQGDSAMYLCASSFPGEQFFGPGTRLTVL.

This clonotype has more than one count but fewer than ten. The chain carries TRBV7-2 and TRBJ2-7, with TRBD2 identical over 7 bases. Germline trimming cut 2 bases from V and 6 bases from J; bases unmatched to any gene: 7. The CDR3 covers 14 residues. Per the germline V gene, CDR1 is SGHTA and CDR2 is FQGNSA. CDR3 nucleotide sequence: TGTGCCAGCAGCTTATGGGGTCGCGGGAGCGAGCAGTACTTC. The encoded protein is CASSLWGRGSEQYF.

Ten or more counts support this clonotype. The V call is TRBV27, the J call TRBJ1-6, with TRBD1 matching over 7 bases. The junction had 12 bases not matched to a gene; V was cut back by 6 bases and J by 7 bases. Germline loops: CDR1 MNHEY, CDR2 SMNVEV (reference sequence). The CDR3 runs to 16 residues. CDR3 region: CASRQEQGLWNSPLHF. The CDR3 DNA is TGTGCCAGCAGGCAGGAACAGGGGCTTTGGAATTCACCCCTCCACTTT.

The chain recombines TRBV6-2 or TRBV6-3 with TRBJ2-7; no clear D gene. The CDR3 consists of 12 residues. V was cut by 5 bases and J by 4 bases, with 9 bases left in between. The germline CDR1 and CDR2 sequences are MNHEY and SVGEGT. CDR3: CASSTMFYEQYF. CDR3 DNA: TGTGCCAGCAGTACGATGTTTTACGAGCAGTACTTC.

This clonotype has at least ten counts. CDR3 loop: CASSLVLALTEQFF. The CDR3, as DNA: TGTGCCAGCAGCTTAGTTCTAGCTCTCACTGAGCAGTTCTTC. The V call is TRBV7-2, the J call TRBJ2-1; D might be TRBD2 (5 bases). V lost 1 base, J lost 9 bases, and 13 bases lay in between. The CDR3 extends over 14 amino acids. CDR1 and CDR2 (germline): SGHTA, FQGNSA.

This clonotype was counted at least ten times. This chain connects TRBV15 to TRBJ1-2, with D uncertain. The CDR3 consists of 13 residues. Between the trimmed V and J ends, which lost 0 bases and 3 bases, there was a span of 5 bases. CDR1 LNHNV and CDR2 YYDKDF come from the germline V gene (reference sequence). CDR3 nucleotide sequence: TGTGCCACCAGCAGAGACAGCTACTATGGCTACACCTTC. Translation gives CATSRDSYYGYTF. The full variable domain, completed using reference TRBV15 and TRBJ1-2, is DAMVIQNPRYQVTQFGKPVTLSCSQTLNHNVMYWYQQKSSQAPKLLFHYYDKDFNNEADTPDNFQSRRPNTSFCFLDIRSPGLGDTAMYLCATSRDSYYGYTFGSGTRLTVV.

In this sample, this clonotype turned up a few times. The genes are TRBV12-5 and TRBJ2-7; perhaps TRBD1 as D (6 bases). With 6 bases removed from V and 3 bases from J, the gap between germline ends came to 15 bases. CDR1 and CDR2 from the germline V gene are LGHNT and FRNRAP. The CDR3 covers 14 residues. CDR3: CASGLWGQSYEQYF. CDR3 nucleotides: TGTGCTAGTGGCCTTTGGGGACAAAGCTACGAGCAGTACTTC.